The present entry profiles one T cell receptor beta chain with its context. The antigen remains undetermined. The data belong to a study of cytomegalovirus exposure and HLA in healthy donors. Study-wide points: In vitro experiments confirmed that three CMV-associated chains were specific for CMV antigens. Many donors shared some public TCRs, even though most TCR sequences were rare. Cytomegalovirus association was assigned to some 160 TCR beta chains. That first-cohort TCR clusters tended to co-occur in the roughly 110 validation repertoires was found in a later analysis.

Generated by immunoSEQ multiplex PCR, the TCRdb table keeps only in-frame clones and is missing some. The sample has about 140,000 clones, less than 90% seen once. The CDR3 spans 15 residues. Deletions cut 6 bases from V and 2 bases from J, with 17 bases between. Germline V gene data show CDR1 as MNHNS and CDR2 as SASEGT. The chain recombines TRBV6-1 with TRBJ2-7; D may be TRBD1 (6 bases). The sequence derives from a man aged 18 to 30 in good health and CMV-seronegative. The specimen sequenced was PBMCs. This CDR3 is CASRLAGEPTYEQYF. For the CDR3, the DNA is TGTGCCAGCAGACTTGCAGGGGAACCTACCTACGAGCAGTACTTC.